These T cell receptor beta chains were read from a single sample in a study of blood T cell repertoires in COVID-19. Sequencing was performed with immunoSEQ multiplex PCR; in TCRdb, only in-frame clones are kept and a portion is missing. The sample lists tens of thousands of clones, around 86% occurring once. Input material: peripheral blood. The receptors originated from a man aged 50-60 years with active COVID-19. CDR3s include the opening cysteine and the closing phenylalanine or tryptophan. The order of the fields is clone size, V gene, D gene, J gene, CDR3 protein, CDR3 DNA. D genes are given only for firm matches. Clone size is not always given. Where it is, it says once, few, many or a class for expanded clones.

clone size: -; V gene: TRBV27; D gene: TRBD1; J gene: TRBJ1-2; CDR3 protein: CASSSPGQGANRSGYTF; CDR3 DNA: TGTGCCAGCAGTTCCCCGGGACAGGGGGCGAATCGTAGTGGCTACACCTTC
clone size: -; V gene: TRBV28; D gene: -; J gene: TRBJ1-1; CDR3 protein: CATQTANTEAFF; CDR3 DNA: TGTGCCACCCAGACAGCGAACACTGAAGCTTTCTTT
clone size: -; V gene: TRBV6-5; D gene: -; J gene: TRBJ1-5; CDR3 protein: CASSYDGRRGQPQHF; CDR3 DNA: TGTGCCAGCAGTTACGACGGACGAAGGGGACAGCCCCAGCATTTT
clone size: large; V gene: TRBV6-5; D gene: TRBD1; J gene: TRBJ2-7; CDR3 protein: CASRLQGASEQYF; CDR3 DNA: TGTGCCAGCAGACTTCAGGGGGCCAGCGAGCAGTACTTC
clone size: -; V gene: TRBV5-4; D gene: -; J gene: TRBJ1-1; CDR3 protein: CASSFRTANTEAFF; CDR3 DNA: TGTGCCAGCAGCTTCCGGACAGCGAACACTGAAGCTTTCTTT
clone size: -; V gene: TRBV4-1; D gene: TRBD1; J gene: TRBJ2-7; CDR3 protein: CASSQEGTGRGEQYF; CDR3 DNA: TGCGCCAGCAGCCAAGAAGGGACAGGGAGAGGCGAGCAGTACTTC
clone size: -; V gene: TRBV15; D gene: -; J gene: TRBJ1-1; CDR3 protein: CATSRGGVLGNTEAFF; CDR3 DNA: TGTGCCACCAGCAGAGGGGGGGTATTGGGGAACACTGAAGCTTTCTTT
clone size: -; V gene: TRBV6-5; D gene: TRBD1; J gene: TRBJ2-5; CDR3 protein: CASSYDRGRTGTQYF; CDR3 DNA: TGTGCCAGCAGTTACGACAGGGGGCGGACCGGGACCCAGTACTTC
clone size: -; V gene: TRBV3-1/TRBV3-2; D gene: TRBD2; J gene: TRBJ2-5; CDR3 protein: CASSQDTLAGGPGTQYF; CDR3 DNA: TGTGCCAGCAGCCAAGATACCCTAGCGGGGGGGCCCGGGACCCAGTACTTC
clone size: -; V gene: TRBV24-1; D gene: -; J gene: TRBJ2-3; CDR3 protein: CATSDGVDTQYF; CDR3 DNA: TGTGCCACCAGTGACGGTGTCGATACGCAGTATTTT
clone size: -; V gene: TRBV6-6; D gene: -; J gene: TRBJ2-5; CDR3 protein: CASSFLATGGETQYF; CDR3 DNA: TGTGCCAGCAGTTTCCTCGCGACAGGCGGCGAGACCCAGTACTTC
clone size: -; V gene: TRBV7-3; D gene: -; J gene: TRBJ2-1; CDR3 protein: CASSRPSGEQFF; CDR3 DNA: TGTGCCAGCAGCCGCCCCTCAGGCGAGCAGTTCTTC
clone size: -; V gene: TRBV7-3; D gene: -; J gene: TRBJ2-2; CDR3 protein: CASSPGTGASGELFF; CDR3 DNA: TGTGCCAGCAGCCCCGGTACGGGAGCGAGCGGGGAGCTGTTTTTT
clone size: -; V gene: TRBV5-1; D gene: TRBD2; J gene: TRBJ2-3; CDR3 protein: CASSLVAGVSDTQYF; CDR3 DNA: TGCGCCAGCAGCTTGGTTGCGGGAGTATCAGATACGCAGTATTTT
clone size: -; V gene: TRBV3-1/TRBV3-2; D gene: -; J gene: TRBJ2-3; CDR3 protein: CASSPRDQAQYF; CDR3 DNA: TGTGCCAGCAGCCCTCGGGATCAGGCTCAGTATTTT
clone size: -; V gene: TRBV6-5; D gene: -; J gene: TRBJ2-2; CDR3 protein: CASSRQDFYTGELFF; CDR3 DNA: TGTGCCAGCAGTAGACAGGACTTCTACACCGGGGAGCTGTTTTTT
clone size: -; V gene: TRBV7-2; D gene: TRBD1; J gene: TRBJ1-6; CDR3 protein: CASSWSGQVNSPLHF; CDR3 DNA: TGTGCCAGCAGCTGGTCGGGACAGGTTAATTCACCCCTCCACTTT
clone size: -; V gene: TRBV11-2; D gene: -; J gene: TRBJ2-6; CDR3 protein: CASSLVGQGRGGANVLTF; CDR3 DNA: TGTGCCAGCAGCTTAGTCGGGCAGGGTAGAGGAGGGGCCAACGTCCTGACTTTC
clone size: -; V gene: TRBV2; D gene: TRBD2; J gene: TRBJ2-2; CDR3 protein: CASRPTSGGALGELFF; CDR3 DNA: TGTGCCAGCAGACCCACTAGCGGGGGGGCTTTGGGGGAGCTGTTTTTT
clone size: -; V gene: TRBV7-9; D gene: -; J gene: TRBJ2-2; CDR3 protein: CASTPRSVGTGELFF; CDR3 DNA: TGTGCCAGCACCCCAAGGAGCGTTGGGACCGGGGAGCTGTTTTTT
clone size: few; V gene: TRBV11-3; D gene: -; J gene: TRBJ2-7; CDR3 protein: CASSLRRGHEQYF; CDR3 DNA: TGTGCCAGCAGCCTCAGAAGGGGCCACGAGCAGTACTTC
clone size: once; V gene: TRBV19; D gene: -; J gene: TRBJ1-6; CDR3 protein: CASKPGRVDVDSPLHF; CDR3 DNA: TGTGCCAGTAAACCGGGCAGGGTGGATGTTGATTCACCCCTCCACTTT
clone size: -; V gene: TRBV13; D gene: -; J gene: TRBJ1-5; CDR3 protein: CASSPGSGAQHF; CDR3 DNA: TGTGCCAGCAGCCCGGGATCGGGGGCCCAGCATTTT